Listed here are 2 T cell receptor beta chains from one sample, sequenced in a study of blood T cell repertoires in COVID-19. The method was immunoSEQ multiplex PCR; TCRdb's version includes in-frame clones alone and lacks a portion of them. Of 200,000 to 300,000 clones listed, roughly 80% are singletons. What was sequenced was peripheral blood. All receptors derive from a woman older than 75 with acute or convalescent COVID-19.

CDR3: CATSPGRQGGGYTF. The CDR3 bases are TGTGCCACCAGCCCAGGGAGACAGGGGGGAGGCTACACCTTC. The rearrangement uses TRBV15 and TRBJ1-2; TRBD1 agrees at 9 bases. Germline CDR1 is LNHNV and CDR2 is YYDKDF (reference sequence). The CDR3 spans 14 residues. J was trimmed by 8 bases and V by 5 bases; bases with no gene match: 9.

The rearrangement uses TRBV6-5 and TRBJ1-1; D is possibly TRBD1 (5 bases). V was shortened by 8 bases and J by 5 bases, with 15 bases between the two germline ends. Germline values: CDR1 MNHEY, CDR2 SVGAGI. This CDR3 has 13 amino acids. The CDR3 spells CASARGAGTEAFF. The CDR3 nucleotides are TGTGCCAGCGCTAGGGGCGCAGGGACTGAAGCTTTCTTT.